This TCR beta chain was profiled in a study of CD8 T cells in ankylosing spondylitis (TCRdb year 2017). Background for the entire study: To find TCR variants linked to disease, the study profiled T cell receptor beta repertoires in ankylosing spondylitis patients and healthy donors. The full study cohort was made up of about 24 ankylosing spondylitis patients and roughly 100 healthy donors. Peripheral blood samples were taken, and synovial fluid was additionally collected from ankylosing spondylitis patients.

The listed sequencing device is Illumina HiSeq 2500. Quantitative 5'-RACE with molecular barcodes was the method used to prepare the TCR beta libraries. Per the authors' processing: A new computational method based on a probabilistic model of VDJ rearrangement was used to identify disease-linked TCR variants. TCRdb reanalyzed the raw reads on its own, using fastp at Q25 for trimming and MiXCR for clone calling, and kept in-frame beta chains. When rows share a CDR3 protein, they turn into one entry using the most common DNA and genes. The V and J calls and clone size are TCRdb's, not the authors'. This sample lists about 280,000 distinct CDR3 sequences; over 15% were detected once. The biggest ten clones account for roughly 7.4% of the sample. This clonotype appeared a few times. The clone's antigen remains unknown. No much larger clone is present one base from it, and per-base qualities are unavailable.

The CDR3 runs 15 amino acids, cysteine and phenylalanine included. Only the CDR3 DNA stays, 45 bases, in frame from base 1. Trimming removed 4 bases from V and 5 bases from J; the gene matches leave 7 bases unexplained. The CDR1 and CDR2 encoded by the germline V gene are SGHRS and YFSETQ. Here is what the overall study found, with its caveats: A CD8+ phenotype was shown by the disease-linked clones, which were found at relatively low frequencies in peripheral blood. A TCR beta motif of 8 or 9 highly homologous amino acid variants appeared characteristic of blood from ankylosing spondylitis patients. The disease-linked clones were reported as significantly enriched in matched synovial fluid samples from ankylosing spondylitis patients. Some TCR beta motif variants had previously been reported in synovial fluid and blood of reactive arthritis patients, which suggested common disease-initiation mechanisms.

The TCR sequence derives from a male donor with ankylosing spondylitis or in good health (not recorded which). Sequencing input: blood, either unsorted or a sorted T cell fraction (not recorded which). This chain joins TRBV5-1 to TRBJ1-4; TRBD1 aligns with 8 central bases. The CDR3 region: CASSRTGLTNEKLFF. The nucleotide sequence is given as TGCGCCAGCAGCCGGACAGGGTTGACAAATGAAAAACTGTTTTTT.